Described below is a single TCR beta chain sequence and its context. Within the sample, other DNA sequences also encode this same CDR3. The data derive from a study of blood T cell repertoires in COVID-19. CDR1 is SQVTM and CDR2 is ANQGSEA in the germline V gene. Deletions cut 4 bases from V and 0 bases from J, with 9 bases between. CDR3 length: 13 amino acids. Here immunoSEQ multiplex PCR was the method, and the copy in TCRdb shows in-frame clones only, minus some. The top ten hold roughly 5.5% of the sample, which has about 220,000 clones, 80% to 85% seen once. The source of this sequence is a woman aged 70 to 79 with COVID-19, enrolled during active disease. Sequencing was carried out using peripheral blood. The chain has TRBV29-1 and TRBJ1-2, with a possible D match to TRBD1 (5 bases). In nucleotides, the CDR3 is TGCAGCGTTGGAACAGGAGCTAACTATGGCTACACCTTC. Translation: CSVGTGANYGYTF.